This T cell receptor (beta chain) derives from a study of T cell changes during pregnancy in multiple sclerosis. The CDR3 consists of 16 residues. The ends lost 3 bases at V and 2 bases at J; junction bases unmatched: 8. CDR1 and CDR2 (germline): MDHEN, SYDVKM. Here immunoSEQ multiplex PCR was the method, and the copy in TCRdb shows in-frame clones only, minus some. The sample lists around 70,000 clones, about 91% occurring once. The sequence came from a female donor with multiple sclerosis, enrolled in a pregnancy study. Specimen: peripheral blood, collected after pregnancy. V is TRBV28 and J is TRBJ2-7, with 9 positions matching TRBD1. CDR3 in amino acids: CASSFRPGQGAYEQYF. CDR3 nucleotide sequence: TGTGCCAGCAGTTTCCGACCGGGACAGGGCGCCTACGAGCAGTACTTC. The full variable domain, in which reference TRBV28 and TRBJ2-7 provide the parts outside the CDR3, is DVKVTQSSRYLVKRTGEKVFLECVQDMDHENMFWYRQDPGLGLRLIYFSYDVKMKEKGDIPEGYSVSREKKERFSLILESASTNQTSMYLCASSFRPGQGAYEQYFGPGTRLTVT.